A single TCR beta chain is shown here with its context. Its antigen is not identified. This sample is part of a study of OX40 agonist ivuxolimab in advanced cancers. Background on the study: Partial responses were achieved by three patients: one hepatocellular carcinoma, two cutaneous melanoma. Study-wide points: CD8+ T cells averaged more expanded clones than CD4+.

If patients had autoimmune disease history or systemic immunosuppression, they were excluded. The repertoire was sequenced with immunoSEQ multiplex PCR; TCRdb's copy has only in-frame clones and lacks some. The repertoire consists of over 70,000 clones, with around 86% occurring once and the leading ten covering approximately 2%. The CDR3 is made up of 15 amino acids. CDR1 and CDR2 from the germline V gene are SNHLY and FYNNEI. Trimming cost V 6 bases and J 2 bases; bases outside gene matches: 7. The chain employs TRBV2 and TRBJ2-3; 8 bases fit TRBD2. The clonotype was recovered from an adult with an advanced solid tumor such as melanoma, head and neck, liver or kidney cancer. The input for sequencing was CD4+ or CD8+ T cells sorted from blood, taken in a trial of the OX40 agonist ivuxolimab. The CDR3 protein is CASSRGGRVTDTQYF. Here the CDR3 DNA reads TGTGCCAGCAGCCGCGGGGGGCGGGTCACAGATACGCAGTATTTT.